Below are 26 T cell receptor beta chains sequenced from a single sample in a study of identical twins. One entry per CDR3 protein, called by TCRdb with MiXCR from the 5' RACE reads. The sample contains approximately 220,000 distinct CDR3 sequences, around a tenth of which appear only once. Sequenced: memory (CD45RO+) T cells sorted from blood. These receptor sequences come from a woman between 18 and 29 years old in good health.

This clonotype was detected many times. The V and J genes are TRBV20-1 and TRBJ1-6; 9 bases fit TRBD1. The CDR3 sequence is 15 residues long. Germline lookup yields CDR1 DFQATT and CDR2 SNEGSKA (reference sequence). The V segment lost 6 bases and the J segment 7 bases; nucleotides outside the gene matches: 10. The DNA of the CDR3 is TGCAGTGCCCGAACCGTACAGGGGGCGAATTCACCCCTCCACTTT. Translating gives CSARTVQGANSPLHF.

Only a few counts were recorded for this clonotype. The chain recombines TRBV5-1 with TRBJ2-2, with D hard to call. This CDR3 is built from 13 residues. V lost 0 bases and J lost 7, with 7 bases in between. Germline V gene data show CDR1 as SGHRS and CDR2 as YFSETQ. CDR3 sequence reads: CASSLAKGGELFF. In nucleotides, the CDR3 is TGCGCCAGCAGCTTGGCCAAGGGCGGGGAGCTGTTTTTT.

CDR3 in amino acids: CASSQDLRLRGSQFF. CDR3 in DNA: TGCGCCAGCAGCCAAGATCTTCGGTTGAGGGGGTCTCAGTTCTTC. The chain couples TRBV4-1 to TRBJ2-1; the D gene is possibly TRBD1 (6 bases). Trimming stripped 0 bases from V and 13 bases from J, with 19 bases between. Germline V gene sequence: CDR1 MGHRA, CDR2 YSYEKL. This CDR3 has 15 amino acids.

This chain joins TRBV9 and TRBJ2-7; no clear D. Germline V gene sequence: CDR1 SGDLS, CDR2 YYNGEE. The CDR3 sequence is 14 residues long. Trimming removed 0 bases at V and 1 base at J, with 8 bases between. The CDR3, as DNA: TGTGCCAGCAGCGTAGACGACGGATCCTACGAGCAGTACTTC. This translates into CASSVDDGSYEQYF.

This clonotype has ten or more counts. The chain recombines TRBV4-3 with TRBJ1-1; D is perhaps TRBD1 (5 bases). The CDR3 has 17 amino acids. V was cut by 0 bases and J by 8 bases, with 22 bases left in between. Germline V gene lookup returns CDR1 LGHNA and CDR2 YSLEER. The CDR3: CASSQEPGGVRASEAFF. CDR3 DNA: TGCGCCAGCAGCCAAGAACCTGGGGGAGTTAGGGCTTCGGAAGCTTTCTTT.

This clonotype came up a few times. The chain joins TRBV12-3 or TRBV12-4 to TRBJ1-6; no clear D gene. V was cut by 4 bases and J by 8 bases, with 9 bases left in between. CDR3 length equals 13 residues. CDR3 nucleotides: TGTGCCAGCAGTTACCTGATGGATTCACCCCTCCACTTT. As protein: CASSYLMDSPLHF.

This clonotype occurred a few times. CDR3 nucleotides: TGCGCCAGCAGCAGGGACGGGAATGAAGCTTTCTTT. Its translation: CASSRDGNEAFF. The chain carries TRBV5-1 and TRBJ1-1; D is perhaps TRBD1 (5 bases). V gave up 4 bases and J gave up 7 bases, with 11 bases separating them. Germline V gene data show CDR1 as SGHRS and CDR2 as YFSETQ. This CDR3 is 12 amino acids long.

This clonotype has a count of ten or more. J is TRBJ1-1 and V is TRBV2; a weak D match, TRBD1 (6 bases). Deletions cut 10 bases from V and 10 bases from J, with 22 bases between. Germline CDR1 and CDR2: SNHLY and FYNNEI. This CDR3 contains 13 residues. The CDR3 DNA is TGTGCCACCCACTTTGGGGGGGCTGTTCGAGCTTTCTTT. Its protein product is CATHFGGAVRAFF.

Notes on this clonotype: A much larger clone sits a single nucleotide away, making a read error possible. The rearrangement joins TRBV29-1 to TRBJ2-1; no firm D call. CDR3 length: 12 amino acids. Germline V gene data show CDR1 as SQVTM and CDR2 as ANQGSEA. CDR3 nucleotide sequence: TGCAGCGTTATAGTTCTTTCGGATGAGCAGTCCTTC. This sequence encodes CSVIVLSDEQSF.

This clonotype was observed a few times. This chain uses TRBV6-2 or TRBV6-3 with TRBJ1-1; D remains ambiguous. The CDR3 length is 14 residues. V was pared by 0 bases and J by 8 bases, with 13 bases between. Per germline, CDR1 MNHEY and CDR2 SVGEGT. The CDR3 sequence: CASSYSLPDVEAFF. CDR3 coding DNA: TGTGCCAGCAGTTACTCTCTCCCTGACGTGGAAGCTTTCTTT.

The chain carries TRBV20-1 and TRBJ2-1; 14 positions match TRBD2. In germline, CDR1 is DFQATT, CDR2 SNEGSKA (reference sequence). The CDR3 consists of 15 residues. The V gene end was trimmed by 3 bases and the J gene end by 8 bases; junction bases not matched to a gene: 6. The DNA of the CDR3 is TGCAGTGCTAGCGCGACTAGCGGGGGGGCCTATGAGCAGTTCTTC. Translated, it gives CSASATSGGAYEQFF.

This clonotype was recorded a few times. The chain couples TRBV18 to TRBJ2-5, with 10 bases identical to TRBD2. Germline CDR1 is KGHSH and CDR2 is LQKENI. The CDR3 is 17 residues long. V trimming: 1 base; J trimming: 2 bases; junction bases outside the gene matches: 7. CDR3: CASSPLAGGAKQETQYF. As DNA, the CDR3 is TGTGCCAGCTCACCACTAGCGGGAGGAGCAAAACAAGAGACCCAGTACTTC.

This clonotype turned up a few times. The gene calls are TRBV6-5 and TRBJ2-1, with unresolved D. The germline V and J ends were trimmed by 6 bases and 6 bases, with 9 bases remaining between them. The germline V gene has CDR1 MNHEY and CDR2 SVGAGI. The CDR3 totals 12 residues. The CDR3 DNA reads TGTGCCAGCAGCTCCACTACCAATGAGCAGTTCTTC. Encoded protein: CASSSTTNEQFF.

This clonotype showed up just a few times. CDR3 loop: CASSPRVSGGSSYNEQFF. The CDR3 region has the DNA TGTGCCAGCAGCCCGAGGGTTAGCGGGGGTAGCTCCTACAATGAGCAGTTCTTC. This chain uses TRBV4-2 with TRBJ2-1; the match to TRBD2 covers 9 bases. V shed 4 bases, J shed 0 bases, and the junction held 10 bases outside the gene matches. Looked up from germline, CDR1 is LGHNA and CDR2 is YNFKEQ. The CDR3 has 18 amino acids.

This clonotype was found a few times. V is TRBV29-1 and J is TRBJ1-1, with no clear D. V lost 8 bases and J lost 0, with 13 bases in between. Germline-derived CDR1 and CDR2 are SQVTM and ANQGSEA. The CDR3 has 13 amino acids. This CDR3 reads CSPQKSLNTEAFF. CDR3 DNA: TGCAGCCCACAGAAGAGCTTGAACACTGAAGCTTTCTTT.

This rearrangement joins TRBV6-2 or TRBV6-3 to TRBJ2-7, with 8 bases fitting TRBD2. Trimming took 6 bases from V and 7 from J; bases not matched to a gene: 11. The CDR3 covers 14 residues. Per the germline V gene, CDR1 is MNHEY and CDR2 is SVGEGT. The CDR3, as DNA: TGTGCCAGCAGAAGGAGCGGGAGCTTATGGGAGCAGTACTTC. It yields the protein CASRRSGSLWEQYF.

V is TRBV2 and J is TRBJ2-5, with TRBD2 matching over 9 bases. The germline V gene has CDR1 SNHLY and CDR2 FYNNEI. The trim removed 6 bases at V and 5 bases at J, leaving 22 bases unmatched. This CDR3 region has 19 residues. The CDR3 DNA follows: TGTGCCAGCAGACCGTTAGCGGGAGTTGTTGGGCGTGGTTGGGAGACCCAGTACTTC. It is translated as CASRPLAGVVGRGWETQYF.

J is TRBJ2-1 and V is TRBV3-1, with 14 bases that match TRBD2. CDR3 size: 20 residues. J was trimmed by 4 bases and V by 5 bases; bases with no gene match: 16. Germline loops: CDR1 LGHDT, CDR2 YNNKEL (reference sequence). CDR3 amino acids: CASSTHRSSGTSGRYNEQFF. The DNA for the CDR3 is TGTGCCAGCAGCACCCACAGGAGCTCCGGGACTAGCGGGAGATACAATGAGCAGTTCTTC.

The sample holds a few counts of this clonotype. This chain joins TRBV6-5 and TRBJ1-2; tentatively, D is TRBD1 (5 bases). The V and J ends lost 3 bases and 4 bases respectively, with 9 bases between them. The CDR3 extends over 13 amino acids. Germline assignment: CDR1 MNHEY and CDR2 SVGAGI. CDR3 region: CASSYRQSYGYTF. CDR3 DNA: TGTGCCAGCAGTTATCGACAGAGCTATGGCTACACCTTC.

This clonotype was detected ten times or more. This chain connects TRBV5-5 to TRBJ1-1; possible D gene TRBD1, 6 bases. From germline, CDR1 is SGHKS and CDR2 YYEKEE (reference sequence). CDR3 size: 14 residues. V shed 2 bases and J shed 6 bases, with 14 bases lying between them. CDR3 protein: CASSLLGRGAEAFF. CDR3 in DNA: TGTGCCAGCAGCTTACTCGGCAGGGGCGCTGAAGCTTTCTTT.

This clonotype was seen many times. The chain joins TRBV11-2 to TRBJ2-3, with 8 bases lining up with TRBD1. Trimming removed 3 bases from V and 6 bases from J; junction bases left unmatched: 5. The germline CDR1 and CDR2 sequences are SGHAT and FQNNGV. The CDR3 totals 14 residues. The CDR3 bases are TGTGCCAGCAGCTTGGAGGACAGGGTGGATACGCAGTATTTT. This sequence encodes CASSLEDRVDTQYF.

This clonotype appeared a few times. The rearrangement joins TRBV9 to TRBJ2-7, with TRBD1 matching 9 bases. After removal of 0 bases from V and 3 bases from J, the junction contained 4 bases not matched to a gene. The germline gives CDR1 SGDLS, CDR2 YYNGEE. This CDR3 contains 15 residues. CDR3 sequence reads: CASSVGGQGHYEQYF. The DNA of the CDR3 is TGTGCCAGCAGCGTAGGGGGACAGGGACACTACGAGCAGTACTTC.

This clonotype was observed a few times. V usage is TRBV20-1 and J usage is TRBJ1-1; no firm D call. This CDR3 comprises 11 residues. V was shortened by 1 base and J by 4 bases, with 4 bases between the two germline ends. Germline CDR1 and CDR2: DFQATT and SNEGSKA (reference sequence). CDR3 sequence reads: CSARVATEAFF. DNA for the CDR3: TGCAGTGCTAGAGTAGCCACTGAAGCTTTCTTT.

The chain recombines TRBV5-4 with TRBJ2-2; 7 bases fit TRBD1. With V trimmed by 3 bases and J by 3 bases, 8 bases remained unmatched. CDR1 and CDR2 (germline): SGHNT, YYREEE (reference sequence). The CDR3 sequence is 16 residues long. CDR3 sequence (DNA): TGTGCCAGCAGCTCTCCAGGGGGAGAGGACACCGGGGAGCTGTTTTTT. This codes for CASSSPGGEDTGELFF.

The rearrangement links TRBV12-3 or TRBV12-4 to TRBJ2-3; 9 nucleotides match TRBD2. Trimming removed 5 bases from V and 4 bases from J; junction bases left unmatched: 7. The CDR3 consists of 15 residues. The CDR3 loop is CASSVSGRGPDTQYF. CDR3 nucleotides: TGTGCCAGCAGTGTTAGCGGGAGAGGTCCAGATACGCAGTATTTT.

The genes are TRBV7-9 and TRBJ2-6; weak D call: TRBD2 (5 bases). Trimming pared 5 bases from V and 0 bases from J, leaving 11 bases between. Germline values: CDR1 SEHNR, CDR2 FQNEAQ (reference sequence). CDR3 size: 16 residues. In nucleotides, the CDR3 is TGTGCCAGCAGCCCAGGACTGTTCTCTGGGGCCAACGTCCTGACTTTC. This sequence encodes CASSPGLFSGANVLTF.